The 10 T cell receptor beta chains presented below share a single source sample, sequenced in a study of cytomegalovirus exposure and HLA in healthy donors. The PCR contained 60 Vbeta and 13 Jbeta primers. TCRdb keeps only in-frame clones here, not all; method: immunoSEQ multiplex PCR. The sample carries 150,000 to 180,000 clones, approximately 69% recorded once. Sequencing used PBMCs. The receptors shown here come from a man under 40 in good health and CMV-seronegative.

A remark on this clone: Other DNA sequences in the sample encode the same CDR3. This chain joins TRBV6-5 and TRBJ2-7, with D possibly TRBD2 on 5 matching bases. The CDR3 is 13 amino acids. Trimming stripped 0 bases from V and 3 bases from J, with 6 bases between. CDR1 is MNHEY, CDR2 SVGAGI, per germline. CDR3 sequence (DNA): TGTGCCAGCAGTTACTCCGGACTCTACGAGCAGTACTTC. This encodes CASSYSGLYEQYF.

This chain links TRBV7-9 with TRBJ2-5; 7 nucleotides align to TRBD1. The length of the CDR3 is 14 residues. V was clipped by 3 bases and J by 4 bases; unmatched bases: 5. Germline V gene lookup returns CDR1 SEHNR and CDR2 FQNEAQ (reference sequence). CDR3 in amino acids: CASSFKGDRETQYF. Here the CDR3 DNA reads TGTGCCAGCAGCTTTAAGGGGGACAGAGAGACCCAGTACTTC.

This chain joins TRBV7-2 and TRBJ2-7; D unresolved. Trimming stripped 2 bases from V and 4 bases from J, with 3 bases between. Germline V gene lookup returns CDR1 SGHTA and CDR2 FQGNSA. This CDR3 is 11 amino acids long. Written as DNA, the CDR3 is TGTGCCAGCAGCTTATTATACGAGCAGTACTTC. Residues: CASSLLYEQYF.

This chain links TRBV4-2 with TRBJ1-1; 9 bases map to TRBD1. This CDR3 comprises 13 residues. The germline CDR1 and CDR2 sequences are LGHNA and YNFKEQ. The V and J ends lost 3 bases and 8 bases, in that order; junction bases with no gene match: 4. Here the CDR3 DNA reads TGTGCCAGCAGCCACCTCGGACAGGGGGAAGCTTTCTTT. Its protein product is CASSHLGQGEAFF.

This clone was found a few times. This sequence joins TRBV4-2 and TRBJ1-4, with 7 bases aligning to TRBD1. Trimming at V came to 0 bases and at J to 6 bases, leaving 13 bases not matched to a gene. This CDR3 region has 18 residues. Germline V lookup: CDR1 LGHNA, CDR2 YNFKEQ. This chain's CDR3 is CASSQDDNRGLLDEKLFF. CDR3 nucleotide sequence: TGTGCCAGCAGCCAAGATGATAACAGGGGATTGTTGGATGAAAAACTGTTTTTT.

This clone was recorded a few times. The gene calls are TRBV9 and TRBJ1-2; maybe TRBD1 (5 bases). V lost 4 bases, J lost 4 bases, and 20 bases lay in between. CDR1 and CDR2 (germline): SGDLS, YYNGEE. This CDR3 comprises 16 residues. The CDR3 region is CASSPNPGGDAYGYTF. The CDR3 DNA reads TGTGCCAGCAGCCCCAACCCGGGGGGGGATGCCTATGGCTACACCTTC.

The chain uses TRBV9 and TRBJ2-1; TRBD2 matches at 8 bases. Germline V CDR1 and CDR2: SGDLS, YYNGEE. This CDR3 is built from 14 residues. The V gene end was trimmed by 4 bases and the J gene end by 7 bases; junction bases not matched to a gene: 7. The DNA for the CDR3 is TGTGCCAGCAGCACCTCGGGGGGGCGGAATGAGCAGTTCTTC. The encoded protein is CASSTSGGRNEQFF.

V gene TRBV6-5 combines with J gene TRBJ2-2; D may be TRBD1 (7 bases). Germline CDR1 and CDR2: MNHEY and SVGAGI. Trimming shortened V by 11 bases and J by 6 bases, and 16 bases separated the two germline ends. The CDR3 is made up of 13 amino acids. The CDR3 nucleotides are TGTGCCGGACGACAGGGAGGTTCCGGGGAGCTGTTTTTT. Protein product: CAGRQGGSGELFF.

This chain connects TRBV7-6 to TRBJ2-5; possibly TRBD2 for D (6 bases). CDR1 and CDR2 (germline): SGHVS, FNYEAQ. The CDR3 consists of 14 residues. Trimming removed 4 bases at V and 5 bases at J, with 14 bases between. The CDR3 sequence is CASSWDSVGETQYF. In DNA form, the CDR3 reads TGTGCCAGCAGCTGGGACTCGGTGGGGGAGACCCAGTACTTC.

Only a few counts were recorded for this clone. The chain combines TRBV4-1 with TRBJ2-7; 9 nucleotides match TRBD1. Germline lookup yields CDR1 MGHRA and CDR2 YSYEKL. After removal of 6 bases from V and 4 bases from J, the junction contained 13 bases not matched to a gene. The CDR3 loop spans 16 amino acids. CDR3 sequence (DNA): TGCGCCAGCAGTCAAAATCCGGGACAGGGCTTATACGAGCAGTACTTC. Translating gives CASSQNPGQGLYEQYF.